A selection of T cell receptor beta chains follows, all from one sample in a study of blood T cells in healthy people across ages. TCRdb independently ran MiXCR on the 5' RACE reads; one entry per CDR3 protein. The table has 1.5 million to 2 million distinct CDR3 sequences, about 39% seen once. Sequenced material: blood. The receptor set was obtained from a human donor in good health. CDR3s include the opening cysteine and the closing phenylalanine or tryptophan. Each record gives: D gene, clone size, V gene, J gene, CDR3 protein, CDR3 DNA. D genes are given only for firm matches. Where a row states a size, it is once, few, many or the class of an expanded clone; other rows omit it.

D: -
size: few
V: TRBV10-3
J: TRBJ1-1
CDR3: CAIMRETEAFF
DNA: TGTGCCATCATGAGGGAAACTGAAGCTTTCTTT

D: -
size: -
V: TRBV2
J: TRBJ2-6
CDR3: CASSPQGAAGANVLTF
DNA: TGTGCCAGCAGTCCACAGGGAGCTGCTGGGGCCAACGTCCTGACTTTC

D: -
size: -
V: TRBV27
J: TRBJ1-2
CDR3: CASKIQGGGYGYTF
DNA: TGTGCCAGCAAGATTCAGGGAGGTGGCTATGGCTACACCTTC

D: -
size: -
V: TRBV12-3/TRBV12-4
J: TRBJ2-6
CDR3: CASRRGIAGANVLTF
DNA: TGTGCCAGCAGACGCGGTATCGCAGGGGCCAACGTCCTGACTTTC

D: -
size: -
V: TRBV12-5
J: TRBJ1-5
CDR3: CASGLEISGHQPQHF
DNA: TGTGCTAGTGGTTTGGAAATTAGTGGGCATCAGCCCCAGCATTTT

D: -
size: -
V: TRBV19
J: TRBJ1-5
CDR3: CASSMGPGAPNQPQHF
DNA: TGTGCCAGTAGTATGGGCCCGGGGGCGCCCAATCAGCCCCAGCATTTT

D: -
size: once
V: TRBV28
J: TRBJ2-3
CDR3: CASSFLREGTDTQYF
DNA: TGTGCCAGCAGTTTTTTGCGGGAAGGCACAGATACGCAGTATTTT

D: -
size: once
V: TRBV6-6
J: TRBJ1-1
CDR3: CASSNLRDTEAFF
DNA: TGTGCCAGCAGTAATCTCCGGGACACTGAAGCTTTCTTT

D: -
size: -
V: TRBV15
J: TRBJ1-5
CDR3: CATSRDQEGDQPQHF
DNA: TGTGCCACCAGCAGAGATCAGGAGGGGGACCAGCCCCAGCATTTT

D: TRBD2
size: few
V: TRBV4-3
J: TRBJ2-1
CDR3: CASSQDFPRGGTYNEQFF
DNA: TGCGCCAGCAGCCAAGATTTTCCCCGGGGGGGTACCTACAATGAGCAGTTCTTC

D: -
size: -
V: TRBV27
J: TRBJ1-2
CDR3: CASSFSGGLRGYTF
DNA: TGTGCCAGCAGTTTTAGTGGAGGGCTTCGGGGCTACACCTTC

D: -
size: -
V: TRBV20-1
J: TRBJ2-3
CDR3: CSATSSTDTQYF
DNA: TGCAGTGCCACCTCCTCCACAGATACGCAGTATTTT

D: TRBD2
size: -
V: TRBV7-2
J: TRBJ2-3
CDR3: CASSSQRGLTDTQYF
DNA: TGTGCCAGCAGCTCTCAGCGGGGGCTCACAGATACGCAGTATTTT

D: -
size: -
V: TRBV6-2/TRBV6-3
J: TRBJ1-5
CDR3: CASSYLGPNQPQHF
DNA: TGTGCCAGCAGTTACCTAGGCCCCAATCAGCCCCAGCATTTT

D: -
size: -
V: TRBV15
J: TRBJ1-5
CDR3: CATSRDQGISQPQHF
DNA: TGTGCCACCAGCAGAGATCAGGGAATCAGTCAGCCCCAGCATTTT

D: -
size: once
V: TRBV12-3/TRBV12-4
J: TRBJ2-5
CDR3: CASSFGTKQETQYF
DNA: TGTGCCAGCAGTTTTGGAACAAAACAAGAGACCCAGTACTTC

D: TRBD2
size: -
V: TRBV7-9
J: TRBJ2-3
CDR3: CASSARGGRTDTQYF
DNA: TGTGCCAGCAGCGCCCGGGGGGGCCGCACAGATACGCAGTATTTT

D: TRBD1
size: few
V: TRBV20-1
J: TRBJ2-7
CDR3: CSASDRGSEQYF
DNA: TGCAGTGCTTCCGACAGGGGAAGCGAGCAGTACTTC

D: -
size: -
V: TRBV20-1
J: TRBJ2-5
CDR3: CSARDLRGWETQYF
DNA: TGCAGTGCTAGAGATTTGAGGGGCTGGGAGACCCAGTACTTC

D: -
size: -
V: TRBV6-6
J: TRBJ1-1
CDR3: CASTPVRPEAFF
DNA: TGTGCCAGCACCCCGGTAAGACCTGAAGCTTTCTTT

D: TRBD1
size: -
V: TRBV12-3/TRBV12-4
J: TRBJ2-7
CDR3: CASSSPGQSFYEQYF
DNA: TGTGCCAGCAGTTCTCCGGGACAGTCCTTTTACGAGCAGTACTTC

D: TRBD1
size: once
V: TRBV7-3
J: TRBJ2-7
CDR3: CASSLNRGQFYEQYF
DNA: TGTGCCAGCAGCCTAAACAGGGGGCAGTTCTACGAGCAGTACTTC

D: TRBD2
size: few
V: TRBV4-2
J: TRBJ2-2
CDR3: CASTTGGTSGELFF
DNA: TGTGCCAGTACGACGGGGGGTACCTCCGGGGAGCTGTTTTTT

D: TRBD2
size: few
V: TRBV20-1
J: TRBJ2-5
CDR3: CSALEGLQETQYF
DNA: TGCAGTGCCCTTGAGGGACTACAAGAGACCCAGTACTTC

D: TRBD2
size: -
V: TRBV4-2
J: TRBJ2-3
CDR3: CASSQELGASGSTDTQYF
DNA: TGTGCCAGCAGCCAAGAGTTGGGGGCTAGCGGGAGCACAGATACGCAGTATTTT

D: TRBD1
size: -
V: TRBV12-3/TRBV12-4
J: TRBJ2-2
CDR3: CVSKATGVNTGELFF
DNA: TGTGTCAGCAAAGCGACAGGGGTGAACACCGGGGAGCTGTTTTTT

D: -
size: -
V: TRBV7-2
J: TRBJ2-5
CDR3: CASSLQGRANEQYF
DNA: TGTGCCAGCAGCTTACAGGGTAGGGCGAATGAGCAGTACTTC

D: TRBD1
size: -
V: TRBV5-5
J: TRBJ1-2
CDR3: CASSLQPGQVISNYGYTF
DNA: TGTGCCAGCAGCTTACAACCGGGACAGGTTATCTCTAACTATGGCTACACCTTC

D: -
size: once
V: TRBV7-8
J: TRBJ1-1
CDR3: CASSSEIMNTEAFF
DNA: TGCGCCAGCAGCTCTGAGATCATGAACACTGAAGCTTTCTTT

D: -
size: few
V: TRBV6-2/TRBV6-3
J: TRBJ1-6
CDR3: CASQRDSSYNSPLHF
DNA: TGTGCCAGCCAACGGGATAGCTCCTATAATTCACCCCTCCACTTT

D: -
size: once
V: TRBV3-1
J: TRBJ1-6
CDR3: CASSPANREYSPLHF
DNA: TGTGCCAGCAGCCCGGCTAACAGGGAGTATTCACCCCTCCACTTT

D: -
size: few
V: TRBV7-3
J: TRBJ2-1
CDR3: CASSLPPYNEQFF
DNA: TGTGCCAGCAGCTTACCCCCTTACAATGAGCAGTTCTTC

D: -
size: many
V: TRBV7-9
J: TRBJ2-6
CDR3: CASSLRRGSGANVLTF
DNA: TGTGCCAGCAGCTTACGGAGGGGGTCTGGGGCCAACGTCCTGACTTTC

D: -
size: -
V: TRBV6-5
J: TRBJ2-1
CDR3: CASSYLRTGDALYNEQFF
DNA: TGTGCCAGCAGTTACTTAAGGACTGGCGACGCGCTCTACAATGAGCAGTTCTTC

D: -
size: -
V: TRBV7-2
J: TRBJ1-2
CDR3: CASSLNWANYGYTF
DNA: TGTGCCAGCAGCTTAAATTGGGCCAACTATGGCTACACCTTC

D: TRBD1
size: -
V: TRBV5-1
J: TRBJ1-2
CDR3: CASSLMGDRDYGYTF
DNA: TGCGCCAGCAGCCTGATGGGCGACAGGGACTATGGCTACACCTTC

D: -
size: -
V: TRBV7-2
J: TRBJ2-7
CDR3: CASSFGVAGGNEQYF
DNA: TGTGCCAGCAGCTTTGGCGTGGCAGGGGGGAACGAGCAGTACTTC

D: TRBD1
size: few
V: TRBV20-1
J: TRBJ1-1
CDR3: CSANNRGRWAEAFF
DNA: TGCAGTGCCAATAACAGGGGCAGGTGGGCTGAAGCTTTCTTT

D: -
size: -
V: TRBV28
J: TRBJ2-7
CDR3: CASSLRGEGYEQYF
DNA: TGTGCCAGCAGTTTGCGGGGCGAAGGATACGAGCAGTACTTC

D: TRBD1
size: -
V: TRBV7-9
J: TRBJ1-1
CDR3: CSSSPMLTGLNTEAFF
DNA: TGTTCCAGCAGCCCGATGTTGACAGGGTTGAACACTGAAGCTTTCTTT

D: -
size: few
V: TRBV20-1
J: TRBJ2-1
CDR3: CSAKKDLFPEQFF
DNA: TGCAGTGCTAAGAAGGATCTTTTTCCTGAGCAGTTCTTC

D: -
size: -
V: TRBV4-3
J: TRBJ2-1
CDR3: CASSQRWSTRSTNNEQFF
DNA: TGCGCCAGCAGCCAACGCTGGTCTACTAGGTCAACCAACAATGAGCAGTTCTTC

D: -
size: -
V: TRBV9
J: TRBJ2-5
CDR3: CASSPRGFHETQYF
DNA: TGTGCCAGCAGCCCCAGGGGATTCCATGAGACCCAGTACTTC

D: -
size: few
V: TRBV6-5
J: TRBJ2-1
CDR3: CASSYSIGTYNEQFF
DNA: TGTGCCAGCAGTTACTCGATAGGTACCTACAATGAGCAGTTCTTC

D: -
size: -
V: TRBV7-9
J: TRBJ2-1
CDR3: CASSFDSPNEQFF
DNA: TGTGCCAGCAGCTTCGACTCCCCCAATGAGCAGTTCTTC

D: TRBD1
size: few
V: TRBV4-3
J: TRBJ1-4
CDR3: CASSQGEGQGNEKLFF
DNA: TGCGCCAGCAGCCAAGGGGAGGGACAGGGGAATGAAAAACTGTTTTTT

D: TRBD2
size: -
V: TRBV5-4
J: TRBJ2-1
CDR3: CASSLGRGGNNEQFF
DNA: TGTGCCAGCAGCTTGGGGCGGGGGGGTAACAATGAGCAGTTCTTC

D: -
size: many
V: TRBV27
J: TRBJ1-4
CDR3: CASSLTGAGEKLFF
DNA: TGTGCCAGCAGTTTAACCGGGGCAGGAGAAAAACTGTTTTTT

D: TRBD2
size: -
V: TRBV7-2
J: TRBJ2-1
CDR3: CASSLRGDYNERFF
DNA: TGTGCCAGCAGCTTACGGGGGGACTACAATGAGCGGTTCTTC

D: -
size: -
V: TRBV3-1
J: TRBJ1-2
CDR3: CASSPGGEAGNGYTF
DNA: TGTGCCAGCAGCCCCGGGGGTGAGGCAGGGAATGGCTACACCTTC

D: -
size: -
V: TRBV6-2/TRBV6-3
J: TRBJ2-6
CDR3: CASSRDGDSSGANVLTF
DNA: TGTGCCAGCAGTCGGGACGGGGATTCCTCTGGGGCCAACGTCCTGACTTTC

D: -
size: few
V: TRBV7-2
J: TRBJ2-5
CDR3: CASSLGLWGDQETQYF
DNA: TGTGCCAGCAGCTTAGGTCTTTGGGGAGATCAAGAGACCCAGTACTTC